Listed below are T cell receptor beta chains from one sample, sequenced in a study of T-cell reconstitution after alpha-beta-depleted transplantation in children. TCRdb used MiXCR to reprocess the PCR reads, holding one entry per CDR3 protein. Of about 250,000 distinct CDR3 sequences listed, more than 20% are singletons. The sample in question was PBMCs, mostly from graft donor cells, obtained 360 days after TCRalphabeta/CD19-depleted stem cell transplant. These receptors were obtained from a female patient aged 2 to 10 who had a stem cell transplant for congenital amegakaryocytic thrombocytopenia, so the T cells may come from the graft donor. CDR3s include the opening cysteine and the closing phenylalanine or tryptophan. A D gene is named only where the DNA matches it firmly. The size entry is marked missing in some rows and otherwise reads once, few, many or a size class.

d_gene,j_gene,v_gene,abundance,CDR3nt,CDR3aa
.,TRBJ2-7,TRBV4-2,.,TGTGCCAGCAGCCAAGTTCCGGGCGGGTCAGCACACGAGCAGTACTTC,CASSQVPGGSAHEQYF
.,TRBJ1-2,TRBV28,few,TGTGCCAGCAGTTTCATTGGCGGCTACACCTTC,CASSFIGGYTF
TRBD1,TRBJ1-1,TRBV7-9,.,TGTGCCAGCAGGAAGGGACAGATGAACACTGAAGCTTTCTTT,CASRKGQMNTEAFF
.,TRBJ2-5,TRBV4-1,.,TGCGCCAGCAGCCAGGGCAGAACAAAAGAGACCCAGTACTTC,CASSQGRTKETQYF
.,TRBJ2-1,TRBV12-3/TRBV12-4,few,TGTGCCAGCAGTTTATGGAGCGCTTACGTTCGGTTCTTC,CASSLWSAYVRFF
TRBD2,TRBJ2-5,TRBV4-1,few,TGCGCCAGCAGCCAAGATAGCGGGAGAGCAGAGACCCAGTACTTC,CASSQDSGRAETQYF
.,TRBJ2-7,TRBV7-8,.,TGTGCCAGCAGCCGGAGGTGGGGGGGGCTTAGAAACGAGCAGTACTTC,CASSRRWGGLRNEQYF
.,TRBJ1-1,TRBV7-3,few,TGTGCCAGCAGCTTGGGGGGAAGGGCTGAAGCTTTCTTT,CASSLGGRAEAFF
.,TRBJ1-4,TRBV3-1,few,TGTGCCAGCAGCCCGGGGGAGGTAAAACTGTTTTTT,CASSPGEVKLFF
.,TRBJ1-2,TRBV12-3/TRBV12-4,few,TGTGCCAGCAGTTTAGCGCGGGGATATGGCTACACCTTC,CASSLARGYGYTF
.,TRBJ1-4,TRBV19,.,TGTGCCAGTAGTATCGACCCGACAGGCTATCTCGAAAAACTGTTTTTT,CASSIDPTGYLEKLFF
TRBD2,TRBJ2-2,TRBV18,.,TGTGCCAGCTCACCGACTGACCCCGGGACTAGCGGGGAGCTGTTTTTT,CASSPTDPGTSGELFF
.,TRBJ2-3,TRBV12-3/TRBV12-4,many,TGTGCCAGCAGACTCGCAGATAGCACAGATACGCAGTATTTT,CASRLADSTDTQYF
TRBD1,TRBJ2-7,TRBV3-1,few,TGTGCCAGCAGCCTACGACAGGGGGCTCGTGAGCAGTACTTC,CASSLRQGAREQYF
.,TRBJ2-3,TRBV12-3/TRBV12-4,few,TGTGCCAGCAGTCACAAGGGGGCCGCGCGGGAGGCCGCAGATACGCAGTATTTT,CASSHKGAAREAADTQYF
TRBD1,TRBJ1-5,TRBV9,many,TGTGCCAGCAGCTCTACAGGGGGCAATCAGCCCCAGCATTTT,CASSSTGGNQPQHF
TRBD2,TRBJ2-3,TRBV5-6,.,TGTGCCAGCAGCTCAAGGACTGCGCGGGGGGCAAGGTATTTT,CASSSRTARGARYF
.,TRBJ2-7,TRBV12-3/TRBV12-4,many,TGTGCCAGCAGTTTACGAAGCGGACCCTCCTACGAGCAGTACTTC,CASSLRSGPSYEQYF
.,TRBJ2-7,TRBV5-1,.,TGCGCCAGCAGCTCGCAGGGGCGCGCCTCCTACGAGCAGTACTTC,CASSSQGRASYEQYF
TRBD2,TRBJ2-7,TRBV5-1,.,TGCGCCAGCAACGGGGCAGCGGGAGGCTCCTACGAGCAGTACTTC,CASNGAAGGSYEQYF
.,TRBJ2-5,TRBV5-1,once,TGCGCCAGCAGCTTGGCCGGGGAAGGGACCCAGTACTTC,CASSLAGEGTQYF
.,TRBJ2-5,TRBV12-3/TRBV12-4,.,TGTGCCAGCAGTTACAGGGTACAAGAGACCCAGTACTTC,CASSYRVQETQYF